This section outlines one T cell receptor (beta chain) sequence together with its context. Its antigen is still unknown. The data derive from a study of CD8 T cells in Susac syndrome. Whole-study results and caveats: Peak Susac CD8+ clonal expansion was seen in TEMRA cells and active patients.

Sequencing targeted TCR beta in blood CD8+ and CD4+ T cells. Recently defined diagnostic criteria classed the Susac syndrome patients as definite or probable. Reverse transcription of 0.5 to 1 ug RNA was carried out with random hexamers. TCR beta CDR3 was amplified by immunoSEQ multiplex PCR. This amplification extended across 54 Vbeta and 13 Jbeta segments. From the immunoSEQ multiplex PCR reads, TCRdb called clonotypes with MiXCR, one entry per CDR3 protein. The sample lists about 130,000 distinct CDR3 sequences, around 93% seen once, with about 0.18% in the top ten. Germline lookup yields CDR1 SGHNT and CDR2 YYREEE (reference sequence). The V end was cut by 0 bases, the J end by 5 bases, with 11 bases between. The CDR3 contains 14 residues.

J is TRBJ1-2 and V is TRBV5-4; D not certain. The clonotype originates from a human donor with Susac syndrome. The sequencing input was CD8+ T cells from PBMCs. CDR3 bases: TGTGCCAGCAGCTTGGCAGGACCGGCGTATGGCTACACCTTC. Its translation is CASSLAGPAYGYTF.